This T cell receptor (beta chain) was captured by sequencing in a study of CD8+CD57+ T cells in acquired aplastic anemia. It was genomic DNA that served as the template for profiling TCR beta VDJ and CDR3. TCRdb reanalysed the reads using MiXCR and keeps one entry per CDR3 protein. The repertoire has 250,000 to 300,000 distinct CDR3 sequences, approximately 60% of them found once; the top ten carry roughly 1.2%. Germline loops: CDR1 SEHNR, CDR2 FQNEAQ (reference sequence). The V end lost 4 bases, the J end lost 0 bases, and 7 bases lay between the germline ends. The CDR3 covers 14 residues. Sequenced patients had shown CD8+CD57+ cell expansion by flow cytometry. The cohort consisted entirely of patients having severe acquired aplastic anemia. This clonotype was seen a few times.

Source material: sorted CD4+, CD8+, or CD8+CD57+ T cells (not recorded which) from PBMCs. The source is a human donor with aplastic anemia. The V call is TRBV7-9, the J call TRBJ1-3; unclear D gene. In DNA, the CDR3 is TGTGCCAGCAGCTCCTCGATCTCTGGAAACACCATATATTTT. Encoded protein: CASSSSISGNTIYF.